Below are 6 T cell receptor beta chains sequenced from a single sample in a study of spatial heterogeneity in lung cancer (dated by TCRdb to about 2019). Per the publication, the time point label means: sample taken at primary tumor resection. TCR sequencing used whole RNA extracted from tumor and nontumor lung tissue, or from cryopreserved PBMC samples, without cell sorting. The receptor library was made with 5' RACE. Sequencing took place on a NextSeq 500. The raw public data were reprocessed by TCRdb itself: fastp quality trimming at Q25, MiXCR clonotype calling, in-frame beta chains only. Every CDR3 protein is listed once, alongside the most common genes and DNA of its rows. The sample contains fewer than 45,000 distinct CDR3 sequences, 6% to 7% of them found a single time. The ten largest account for around 42% of the sample. The sample consisted of PBMCs, taken at surgery. The origin of the receptors is a female donor with early-stage non-small cell lung cancer.

This clonotype has ten or more counts. The chain has TRBV27 and TRBJ1-2; TRBD1 aligns across 7 bases. This CDR3 has 14 amino acids. Germline V gives CDR1 MNHEY, CDR2 SMNVEV (reference sequence). J lost 2 bases, V lost 6 bases, and 6 bases had no gene match. CDR3 DNA sequence: TGTGCCAGCAGCGCGGACAGGCTAAACTATGGCTACACCTTC. Protein sequence: CASSADRLNYGYTF.

Many counts were recorded for this clonotype. This chain joins TRBV13 and TRBJ1-6; D unclear. CDR1 and CDR2 (germline): PRHDT, FYEKMQ (reference sequence). The CDR3 length is 15 residues. Trimming pared 5 bases from V and 10 bases from J, leaving 18 bases between. CDR3 sequence: CASSPRGFGESPLHF. In DNA form, the CDR3 reads TGTGCCAGCAGCCCTAGAGGGTTCGGGGAATCACCCCTCCACTTT.

This clonotype was seen at least ten times. This chain links TRBV3-1 with TRBJ1-1; no clear D gene. The V gene's germline CDR1 is LGHDT and CDR2 YNNKEL (reference sequence). The CDR3 has 13 amino acids. V shed 4 bases and J shed 1 base, with 7 bases lying between them. As DNA, the CDR3 is TGTGCCAGCAGCCGTTACAGGAACACTGAAGCTTTCTTT. Translated: CASSRYRNTEAFF.

This clonotype was observed at least ten times. The V call is TRBV3-1, the J call TRBJ2-3; D unclear. V lost 5 bases and J 6 bases, leaving 12 bases between the germline ends. Germline CDR1 is LGHDT and CDR2 is YNNKEL (reference sequence). CDR3 length equals 13 residues. CDR3 loop: CASSGNPRDTQYF. CDR3 DNA: TGTGCCAGCAGCGGGAACCCGCGGGATACGCAGTATTTT.

This clonotype was recorded at least ten times. This chain uses TRBV20-1 with TRBJ2-3; tentative D call: TRBD2 (6 bases). Trimming cost V 0 bases and J 4 bases, with 17 bases left between them. This CDR3 region has 16 residues. CDR1 and CDR2 (germline): DFQATT, SNEGSKA (reference sequence). The CDR3 sequence is CSAREWRGVGSDTQYF. CDR3 nucleotide sequence: TGCAGTGCTAGAGAATGGCGCGGGGTGGGTTCAGATACGCAGTATTTT.

V is TRBV20-1 and J is TRBJ2-3, with D perhaps matching TRBD2 (6 bases). V lost 0 bases and J lost 2, with 12 bases in between. CDR3 length equals 15 residues. Per the germline V gene, CDR1 is DFQATT and CDR2 is SNEGSKA (reference sequence). The DNA for the CDR3 is TGCAGTGCTAGAGATTTTCGGCGGGACACAGATACGCAGTATTTT. It yields the protein CSARDFRRDTDTQYF.